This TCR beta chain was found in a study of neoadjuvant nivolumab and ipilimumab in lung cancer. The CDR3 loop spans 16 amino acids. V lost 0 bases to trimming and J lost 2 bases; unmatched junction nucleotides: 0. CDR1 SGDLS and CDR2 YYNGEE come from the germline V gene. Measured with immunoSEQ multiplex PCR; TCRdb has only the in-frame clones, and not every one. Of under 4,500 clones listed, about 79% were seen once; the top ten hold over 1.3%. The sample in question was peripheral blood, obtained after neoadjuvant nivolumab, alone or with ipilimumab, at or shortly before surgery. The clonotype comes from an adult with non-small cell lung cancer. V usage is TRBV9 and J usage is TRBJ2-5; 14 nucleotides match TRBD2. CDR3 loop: CASSVGTSGRQETQYF. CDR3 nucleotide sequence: TGTGCCAGCAGCGTAGGGACTAGCGGGAGGCAAGAGACCCAGTACTTC.